A selection of T cell receptor beta chains follows, all from one sample in a study of CD8 T cells in Susac syndrome. TCRdb used MiXCR to reprocess the immunoSEQ multiplex PCR reads, holding one entry per CDR3 protein. Counted here are about 130,000 distinct CDR3 sequences, around 96% occurring once; the ten biggest clones make up approximately 0.22%. Sequenced: CD8+ T cells from PBMCs. These receptor sequences come from a human donor with Susac syndrome. The CDR3 runs from the conserved cysteine through the conserved F or W. Each record gives: V gene, D gene, J gene, clone size, CDR3 length, CDR3 DNA, CDR3 protein. The D gene is left open where the match is weak. Not every row has a clone size; where given, it reads once, few, many or a size class.

V: TRBV12-3/TRBV12-4
D: -
J: TRBJ1-2
size: -
length: 15
DNA: TGTGCCAGCAGAGGCTGGCGGACTTATAACTATGGCTACACCTTC
CDR3: CASRGWRTYNYGYTF

V: TRBV6-5
D: TRBD2
J: TRBJ2-7
size: -
length: 15
DNA: TGTGCCAGCAGTTACTCAGCGGGGACCTCCTACGAGCAGTACTTC
CDR3: CASSYSAGTSYEQYF

V: TRBV4-1
D: -
J: TRBJ2-7
size: -
length: 14
DNA: TGCGCCAGCAGCCACTACGGGATCACCTACGAGCAGTACTTC
CDR3: CASSHYGITYEQYF

V: TRBV4-1
D: TRBD2
J: TRBJ2-1
size: -
length: 15
DNA: TGCGCCAGCAGCCAAGTAGCGGGAGTCTTCGATGAGCAGTTCTTC
CDR3: CASSQVAGVFDEQFF

V: TRBV3-1
D: -
J: TRBJ2-3
size: -
length: 16
DNA: TGTGCCAGCAGCCAAGCGGGAGAGGGGGGCACAGATACGCAGTATTTT
CDR3: CASSQAGEGGTDTQYF

V: TRBV7-9
D: -
J: TRBJ1-1
size: -
length: 13
DNA: TGTGCCAGCAGCTTCAGCGGATTTACTGAAGCTTTCTTT
CDR3: CASSFSGFTEAFF

V: TRBV4-3
D: -
J: TRBJ2-1
size: -
length: 15
DNA: TGCGCCAGCAGCCAAGACAGGGAAATCTACAATGAGCAGTTCTTC
CDR3: CASSQDREIYNEQFF

V: TRBV9
D: -
J: TRBJ2-2
size: -
length: 15
DNA: TGTGCCAGCAGCGTAGCCAGGACGAACACCGGGGAGCTGTTTTTT
CDR3: CASSVARTNTGELFF

V: TRBV6-1
D: TRBD1
J: TRBJ2-3
size: -
length: 16
DNA: TGTGCCAGCAGAACCGGGACAGGATTTAGCACAGATACGCAGTATTTT
CDR3: CASRTGTGFSTDTQYF

V: TRBV5-4
D: TRBD1
J: TRBJ2-5
size: -
length: 14
DNA: TGTGCCAGCAGCTTCGGGACAGGGGGAGAGACCCAGTACTTC
CDR3: CASSFGTGGETQYF

V: TRBV5-1
D: TRBD2
J: TRBJ2-1
size: once
length: 20
DNA: TGCGCCAGCAGCTTGACCCCGGGACTAGCGGGACAACTACCCTACAATGAGCAGTTCTTC
CDR3: CASSLTPGLAGQLPYNEQFF

V: TRBV12-3/TRBV12-4
D: -
J: TRBJ2-1
size: few
length: 13
DNA: TGTGCCAGCAGTTCCTTTCTGCTAGGTGAGCAGTTCTTC
CDR3: CASSSFLLGEQFF

V: TRBV4-1
D: -
J: TRBJ2-7
size: -
length: 17
DNA: TGCGCCAGCAGCCAAGGAATGTTGTGGGACGGTCACTACGAGCAGTACTTC
CDR3: CASSQGMLWDGHYEQYF

V: TRBV20-1
D: -
J: TRBJ2-7
size: -
length: 11
DNA: TGCAGTGCTAGAGTTGTCTCCGAGCAGTACTTC
CDR3: CSARVVSEQYF

V: TRBV24-1
D: TRBD1
J: TRBJ2-3
size: -
length: 16
DNA: TGTGCCACCAGTGACCGAACAGGGGGCGGTGGAGATACGCAGTATTTT
CDR3: CATSDRTGGGGDTQYF

V: TRBV12-3/TRBV12-4
D: -
J: TRBJ2-3
size: -
length: 15
DNA: TGTGCCAGCAGTCCCGGCCGGGCCGCATTCGCCACGCAGTATTTT
CDR3: CASSPGRAAFATQYF

V: TRBV12-3/TRBV12-4
D: -
J: TRBJ2-2
size: -
length: 16
DNA: TGTGCCAGCAGCCCCTACTCGGGACTCCAGGCCGGGGAGCTGTTTTTT
CDR3: CASSPYSGLQAGELFF

V: TRBV12-3/TRBV12-4
D: -
J: TRBJ2-1
size: -
length: 14
DNA: TGTGCCAGCAGTCCAGTGAGGCCCTACAATGAGCAGTTCTTC
CDR3: CASSPVRPYNEQFF

V: TRBV11-2
D: -
J: TRBJ2-5
size: once
length: 16
DNA: TGTGCCAGCAGCCCCTACATTGGGTGGTCGGGAGAGACCCAGTACTTC
CDR3: CASSPYIGWSGETQYF

V: TRBV27
D: -
J: TRBJ1-5
size: -
length: 14
DNA: TGTGCCAGCAGTTTTCGTGGGAGCAATCAGCCCCAGCATTTT
CDR3: CASSFRGSNQPQHF

V: TRBV2
D: TRBD1
J: TRBJ2-1
size: -
length: 14
DNA: TGTGCCAGCAGGGACAGGGCGATCTTCAATGAGCAGTTCTTC
CDR3: CASRDRAIFNEQFF

V: TRBV2
D: TRBD1
J: TRBJ1-6
size: once
length: 18
DNA: TGTGCCAGCAGGGACGAGACAGGGCTGTATGGGAATAATTCACCCCTCCACTTT
CDR3: CASRDETGLYGNNSPLHF

V: TRBV6-2/TRBV6-3
D: -
J: TRBJ2-7
size: -
length: 13
DNA: TGTGCCAGCAGTTACGAGACAGTCCACGAGCAGTACTTC
CDR3: CASSYETVHEQYF

V: TRBV2
D: TRBD1
J: TRBJ2-5
size: once
length: 15
DNA: TGTGCCAGCAGTGAGGGGGACAGGTACCAAGAGACCCAGTACTTC
CDR3: CASSEGDRYQETQYF

V: TRBV30
D: TRBD1
J: TRBJ1-5
size: -
length: 15
DNA: TGTGCCTGGAGTGTCATTGGACAGGGAGGTCGGCCCCAGCATTTT
CDR3: CAWSVIGQGGRPQHF

V: TRBV12-3/TRBV12-4
D: TRBD1
J: TRBJ1-4
size: -
length: 16
DNA: TGTGCCAGCAGTTTGGTGCAGGGGGCAACTAATGAAAAACTGTTTTTT
CDR3: CASSLVQGATNEKLFF

V: TRBV12-3/TRBV12-4
D: -
J: TRBJ2-1
size: -
length: 13
DNA: TGTGCCAGCAGTTTCCCCCCTTATAATGAGCAGTTCTTC
CDR3: CASSFPPYNEQFF

V: TRBV6-5
D: -
J: TRBJ1-2
size: -
length: 13
DNA: TGTGCCAGCAGTCCGGCGGTGGTCTATGGCTACACCTTC
CDR3: CASSPAVVYGYTF

V: TRBV6-4
D: -
J: TRBJ2-2
size: -
length: 13
DNA: TGTGCCAGCAGTGACTCTAGCGCCGGGGAGCTGTTTTTT
CDR3: CASSDSSAGELFF